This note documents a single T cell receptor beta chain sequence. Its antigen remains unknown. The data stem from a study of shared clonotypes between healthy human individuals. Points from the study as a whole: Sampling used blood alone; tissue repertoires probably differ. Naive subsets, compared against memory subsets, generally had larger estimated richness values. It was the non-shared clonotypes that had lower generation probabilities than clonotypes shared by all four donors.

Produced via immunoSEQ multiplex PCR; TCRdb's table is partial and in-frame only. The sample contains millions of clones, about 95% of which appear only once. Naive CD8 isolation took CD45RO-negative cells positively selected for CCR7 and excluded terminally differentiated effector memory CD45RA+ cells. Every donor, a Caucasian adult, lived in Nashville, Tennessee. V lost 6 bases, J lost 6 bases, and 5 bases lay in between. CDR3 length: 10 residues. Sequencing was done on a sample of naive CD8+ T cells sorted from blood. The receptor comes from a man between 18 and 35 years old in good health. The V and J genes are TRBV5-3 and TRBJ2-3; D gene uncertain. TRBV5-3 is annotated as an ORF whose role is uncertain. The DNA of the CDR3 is TGTGCCAGAAAGTGGGATACGCAGTATTTT. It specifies CARKWDTQYF.